Each of the 4 T cell receptor beta chains below was sequenced from the same sample in a study of cytomegalovirus exposure and HLA in healthy donors. Vbeta (60) and Jbeta (13) primers were used in the PCR. This table comes from immunoSEQ multiplex PCR, and its TCRdb copy is limited to in-frame clones, with some not included. The sample has 150,000 or so clones; around four fifths are singletons. Sequenced material: PBMCs. These receptors originate from a man aged 25 to 40 in good health and CMV-seropositive.

Many counts were recorded for this clone. The chain links TRBV6-4 to TRBJ1-4; D is uncertain. In germline, CDR1 is MRHNA, CDR2 SNTAGT. This CDR3 region has 15 residues. Trimming left V 9 bases short and J 0 bases short, with 14 bases between. The CDR3 DNA reads as TGTGCCAGTGAACGGGGAACGGCAACTAATGAAAAACTGTTTTTT. This translates into CASERGTATNEKLFF.

V and J are TRBV28 and TRBJ1-4, with 7 bases matching TRBD1. The CDR3 is made up of 15 amino acids. CDR1 and CDR2 (germline): MDHEN, SYDVKM. After removal of 6 bases from V and 7 bases from J, the junction contained 11 bases not matched to a gene. CDR3 bases: TGTGCCAGCAGCTTTGGACAGGAGGAGAGTGAAAAACTGTTTTTT. Translating it yields CASSFGQEESEKLFF.

This chain joins TRBV9 and TRBJ1-1; D may be TRBD1 (5 bases). V was pared by 0 bases and J by 0 bases, with 15 bases between. The CDR3 has 17 residues. Germline CDR1 is SGDLS and CDR2 is YYNGEE. Here the CDR3 reads CASSVDQGGSMNTEAFF. DNA for the CDR3: TGTGCCAGCAGCGTAGACCAGGGAGGAAGTATGAACACTGAAGCTTTCTTT.

The chain joins TRBV27 to TRBJ1-2, with D unresolved. The CDR3 totals 12 residues. The V end lost 5 bases, the J end lost 0 bases, and 4 bases lay between the germline ends. The germline V gene encodes CDR1 MNHEY and CDR2 SMNVEV (reference sequence). In DNA form, the CDR3 reads TGTGCCAGCAGTCCCTCTAACTATGGCTACACCTTC. It encodes CASSPSNYGYTF.